This entry features one T cell receptor (beta chain) sequence. This entry belongs to a study of T cells after yellow fever vaccination. The V gene's germline CDR1 is SGHDT and CDR2 YYEEEE. The CDR3 extends over 15 amino acids. V was cut by 0 bases and J by 5 bases, with 12 bases left in between. TCRdb re-called the 5' RACE reads with MiXCR, one entry per CDR3 protein. The table shows approximately 350,000 distinct CDR3 sequences, with around 10% occurring only once. The V and J genes are TRBV5-6 and TRBJ2-1, with D possibly being TRBD1 (6 bases). The input for sequencing was PBMCs, taken on the day of the first yellow fever vaccination. The clonotype was recovered from a man aged 18 to 35 who received the YFV17D yellow fever vaccine. The CDR3 is CASSLGDTGHNEQFF. In DNA, the CDR3 is TGTGCCAGCAGCTTGGGGGACACGGGGCACAATGAGCAGTTCTTC.